The 18 T cell receptor beta chains given below trace back to one sample, sequenced in a study. MiXCR, run by TCRdb on the 5' RACE reads, gives a single entry per CDR3 protein. The sample contains 10,000 or so distinct CDR3 sequences, 25% of which appear only once. Cells sorted as Tregs were CD4+, CD25+ and CD127-/low. Sequencing was done on a sample of Tregs sorted from blood. These receptors came from a female donor with breast cancer.

In its sample, this clonotype is medium-sized. The gene calls are TRBV24-1 and TRBJ2-5, with TRBD1 matching over 8 bases. CDR3 length equals 18 residues. The V and J ends lost 0 bases and 7 bases, in that order; junction bases with no gene match: 15. From germline, CDR1 is KGHDR and CDR2 SFDVKD. The chain's CDR3 is CATSDLPTDRGGLGTQYF. The CDR3 DNA reads as TGTGCCACCAGTGATTTGCCGACTGACAGGGGAGGATTAGGGACCCAGTACTTC.

This clonotype has a count of ten or more. V and J are TRBV20-1 and TRBJ2-7, with 10 bases lining up with TRBD2. The CDR3 is made up of 17 amino acids. Germline CDR1 is DFQATT and CDR2 is SNEGSKA (reference sequence). The junction had 17 bases not matched to a gene; V was cut back by 7 bases and J by 2 bases. The CDR3 DNA follows: TGCAGTGGCAAGAGACTAGCGGGCTCCGAGGCTACCTACGAGCAGTACTTC. This encodes CSGKRLAGSEATYEQYF.

The chain links TRBV15 to TRBJ2-1, with 7 bases fitting TRBD2. The CDR3 is made up of 17 amino acids. Per germline, CDR1 LNHNV and CDR2 YYDKDF (reference sequence). Losses at the gene ends were 0 bases for V and 6 bases for J; bases not matched to a gene: 11. In DNA, the CDR3 is TGTGCCACCAGCAGAGAGCGAGCGGGAATACGCGGCAATGAGCAGTTCTTC. This translates into CATSRERAGIRGNEQFF.

A few counts support this clonotype. The rearrangement joins TRBV28 to TRBJ2-7; a possible D gene is TRBD2 (6 bases). V was trimmed by 3 bases and J by 0 bases, leaving 9 bases between them. The germline gives CDR1 MDHEN, CDR2 SYDVKM. There are 14 residues in the CDR3. In nucleotides, the CDR3 is TGTGCCAGCAGTTTTGCGGGGCGCTCCTACGAGCAGTACTTC. It encodes CASSFAGRSYEQYF.

With regard to this clonotype: Since a much larger clone is just one base distant, this may be a read error. The chain couples TRBV6-1 to TRBJ2-1, with 12 bases lining up with TRBD2. This CDR3 region has 16 residues. CDR1 MNHNS and CDR2 SASEGT come from the germline V gene. CDR3 amino acids: CASSNLAGGENNEQSF. The CDR3 nucleotides read TGTGCCAGCAGTAATCTAGCGGGGGGGGAGAACAATGAGCAGTCCTTC.

This clonotype was counted between two and nine times. The chain combines TRBV6-5 with TRBJ2-1, with 7 bases matching TRBD2. The V gene end was trimmed by 0 bases and the J gene end by 9 bases; junction bases not matched to a gene: 17. From germline, CDR1 is MNHEY and CDR2 SVGAGI. The CDR3 spans 18 residues. This chain's CDR3 is CASSYSTPEGGTSGEQFF. The CDR3 region has the DNA TGTGCCAGCAGTTACTCGACCCCGGAGGGAGGGACCTCTGGTGAGCAGTTCTTC.

This clonotype was detected a few times. The gene calls are TRBV7-9 and TRBJ2-2; unclear D gene. This CDR3 spans 15 amino acids. V shed 4 bases and J shed 2 bases, with 11 bases lying between them. Germline values: CDR1 SEHNR, CDR2 FQNEAQ (reference sequence). The CDR3 nucleotides read TGTGCCAGCAGCTCTCCGACCGTAAACACCGGGGAGCTGTTTTTT. Protein product: CASSSPTVNTGELFF.

The gene calls are TRBV19 and TRBJ2-7, with TRBD2 matching over 13 bases. Unmatched junction bases numbered 14, after V lost 6 bases and J lost 3 bases. The V gene's germline CDR1 is LNHDA and CDR2 SQIVND (reference sequence). The length of the CDR3 is 18 residues. In DNA form, the CDR3 reads TGTGCCAGTAGCGGTCCCGGGACTAGCGGGGCTAGACTCTACGAGCAGTACTTC. Translated: CASSGPGTSGARLYEQYF.

A remark on this clonotype: The junction shows a germline mismatch at one end, possibly a read error. V is TRBV4-2 and J is TRBJ2-1; D unresolved. This CDR3 is built from 13 residues. Germline V gene lookup returns CDR1 LGHNA and CDR2 YNFKEQ. The CDR3 sequence: CASSRDPSNVQFF. The CDR3 region has the DNA TGTGCCAGCAGCCGAGATCCGAGTAATGTGCAGTTCTTC.

As regards this clonotype: A much more abundant neighbour one base away suggests this may be a read error. The chain is built from TRBV4-1 and TRBJ2-1, with TRBD2 matching over 10 bases. This CDR3 region has 16 residues. The V gene's germline CDR1 is MGHRA and CDR2 YSYEKL. DNA for the CDR3: TGCGCCAGCAGCCAAGTAGGACTAGCGGTTTACAAAGAGCAGTTCTTC. Translation: CASSQVGLAVYKEQFF.

This clonotype was observed at least ten times. The chain employs TRBV11-2 and TRBJ1-1; no clear D. The germline CDR1 and CDR2 sequences are SGHAT and FQNNGV. Between the trimmed V and J ends, which lost 0 bases and 5 bases, there was a span of 16 bases. The CDR3 totals 16 residues. For the CDR3, the DNA is TGTGCCAGCAGCTTAGATCTCTCCCTAGGAGGGACTGAAGCTTTCTTT. This codes for CASSLDLSLGGTEAFF. The full variable domain, with the rest looked up from reference TRBV11-2 and TRBJ1-1, is EAGVAQSPRYKIIEKRQSVAFWCNPISGHATLYWYQQILGQGPKLLIQFQNNGVVDDSQLPKDRFSAERLKGVDSTLKIQPAKLEDSAVYLCASSLDLSLGGTEAFFGQGTRLTVV.

This clonotype was seen a few times. At one boundary the junction diverges from the germline segment, which might be a read error. The rearrangement links TRBV5-1 to TRBJ1-4; D ambiguous. The CDR3 totals 14 residues. The germline V gene has CDR1 SGHRS and CDR2 YFSETQ. CDR3 in amino acids: CASGLMADNEKLFF. The CDR3 DNA is TGCGCCAGCGGCTTGATGGCAGACAATGAAAAACTGTTTTTT. The complete variable domain, with remaining parts taken from reference TRBV5-1 and TRBJ1-4, reads KAGVTQTPRYLIKTRGQQVTLSCSPISGHRSVSWYQQTPGQGLQFLFEYFSETQRNKGNFPGRFSGRQFSNSRSEMNVSTLELGDSALYLCASGLMADNEKLFFGSGTQLSVL.

Within the sample, this clonotype is medium-sized. The V and J genes are TRBV15 and TRBJ2-6; D possibly corresponds to TRBD1 (5 bases). Trimming stripped 1 base from V and 0 bases from J, with 10 bases between. This CDR3 is 17 amino acids long. Germline loops: CDR1 LNHNV, CDR2 YYDKDF (reference sequence). CDR3: CATSRGQTDSGANVLTF. The DNA of the CDR3 is TGTGCCACCAGCAGAGGACAGACCGACTCTGGGGCCAACGTCCTGACTTTC.

On this clonotype itself: This may arise from a read error, as a much more abundant clone is one base away. The rearrangement joins TRBV20-1 to TRBJ2-7, with D hard to call. Germline-derived CDR1 and CDR2 are DFQATT and SNEGSKA (reference sequence). This CDR3 has 12 amino acids. The DNA of the CDR3 is TGCGGTGCTAGACATCAAAGCTACGAGCAGTACTTC. Protein product: CGARHQSYEQYF.

This clonotype was counted ten times or more. The chain recombines TRBV29-1 with TRBJ1-1, with D possibly matching TRBD1 (5 bases). Germline loops: CDR1 SQVTM, CDR2 ANQGSEA. The ends were cut back, 7 bases at V and 6 bases at J, with 18 bases in the middle. CDR3 length equals 13 residues. The CDR3 region is CSGLGVSASEAFF. In DNA form, the CDR3 reads TGCAGCGGGTTGGGGGTATCGGCCTCTGAAGCTTTCTTT.

This CDR3 reads CSASRSNTEAFF. In DNA, the CDR3 is TGCAGTGCTAGTCGCTCGAACACTGAAGCTTTCTTT. The chain employs TRBV20-1 and TRBJ1-1; no reliable D call. The ends were cut back, 3 bases at V and 1 base at J, with 6 bases in the middle. Germline V gene data show CDR1 as DFQATT and CDR2 as SNEGSKA (reference sequence). The CDR3 is 12 amino acids.

This clonotype is labeled as medium-sized. The chain employs TRBV6-5 and TRBJ1-1; possible D gene TRBD1, 5 bases. This CDR3 region has 13 residues. Trimming left V 0 bases short and J 7 bases short, with 9 bases between. CDR1 is MNHEY and CDR2 is SVGAGI in the germline V gene. The CDR3: CASSYSGRLEAFF. The CDR3 nucleotides are TGTGCCAGCAGTTACTCGGGGCGTCTTGAAGCTTTCTTT.

Note on this clonotype: The germline gene is not matched at one end of the junction; a read error may be the cause. This chain links TRBV3-1 with TRBJ2-2, with unresolved D. Germline values: CDR1 LGHDT, CDR2 YNNKEL (reference sequence). The CDR3 totals 12 residues. Here the CDR3 DNA reads TGTGCCGGCAGCAAAGCATCTGGGGAGCTGTTTTTT. It yields the protein CAGSKASGELFF.